Included here is one T cell receptor (beta chain) sequence, with context. This clone's antigen is unknown. Per-nucleotide qualities are absent, and no much larger clonotype sits a single base away. The sample is drawn from a study of cytomegalovirus exposure and HLA in healthy donors (TCRdb year 2017). Regarding the research as a whole: According to an earlier analysis of 550 to 700 of the donors, 150 million to 200 million T cells yielded some 110 million unique TCR beta sequences and approximately 300 Gb of sequence data. An early release that covered about 600 HLA-typed donors contained around 300 gigabases of sequencing data and tens of millions of unique TCR sequences. The genetic ancestry cluster associated with self-reported Caucasian donors included 81% of the approximately 430 genotyped donors. The study was designed to test whether signatures of past pathogen exposure could be identified by cataloging public T cell receptors. The T cell repertoires of under 750 subjects were profiled by immunosequencing and related to cytomegalovirus serostatus. Besides the first cohort of more than 650 subjects, a separate validation cohort made up of some 110 different subjects was used. High-throughput TCR immunosequencing, statistical association of individual TCRs with disease status, and machine learning were combined to predict cytomegalovirus infection status. A later analysis re-examined previously published TCR beta repertoires from over 500 donors and added high-resolution HLA genotyping to investigate patterns of TCR occurrence. Rather than using new phenotypic data, the later analysis identified candidate immune exposures from TCR beta sequences and from how often those sequences occurred across donors. An earlier analysis of more than 450 of the donors used high-throughput TCR beta sequencing to judge whether each TCR beta V gene segment behaved as functional or pseudogenic. Alongside the repertoire data, information on donor age, sex, ethnicity and CMV serostatus was compiled. A later genetic analysis used genome-wide SNP genotypes for 398 of the 666 donors, treating that subset as a discovery cohort. All discovery cohort repertoires had been generated using a single sequencing platform. HLA typing included class I and class II loci at four-digit resolution. The number of donors typed differed by locus, with roughly 629-640 for A, B, C, DRB1 and DQB1, over 500 for DQA1, under 610 for DPA1, and under 490 for DPB1. Because of strong linkage in the cohort, four or five DR-DQ haplotypes were treated as single units for association and clustering. Across approximately 420 genotyped donors of the cohort, an average of roughly 200,000 unique TCR beta nucleotide sequences per donor were sequenced, and around 20% of those sequences were non-productive.

The cohort consisted of 670 or so healthy bone marrow donors. At the time of sampling, all cohort members were nominally healthy, though unrecorded immune exposures were likely present. The donor was CMV seropositive and belonged to the group of around 300 seropositive cohort members. A peripheral blood sample was collected from each donor, and TCR beta sequencing was performed on peripheral blood mononuclear cells. The Qiagen DNeasy Blood Extraction Kit was used to extract genomic DNA from the blood cell samples. Library prep was done by the immunoSEQ multiplex PCR assay. The multiplex PCR relied on a mix of 60 forward primers for TCR Vbeta segments and 13 reverse primers for TCR Jbeta segments. The CDR3 region of rearranged TCR beta genes was amplified from genomic DNA with a multiplex PCR assay. On the Illumina HiSeq System, the amplified TCR beta libraries were sequenced as 87-base-pair reads. Per the original workflow: A later analysis tallied roughly 76 million unique TCR beta chains across the 640 or so repertoires, and about 12 million of those chains were shared by two or more donors. Raw reads were error-corrected and collapsed into unique sequences by a nearest-neighbor algorithm in which closely related sequences were merged to remove PCR and sequencing errors. Alignment of CDR3 sequences to IMGT reference sequences was used to assign V, D and J gene segments. For a sequence to be retained, a match of at least six nucleotides was required to both a V gene segment and a J gene segment. A rearrangement was called productive if the CDR3 had no stop codons and remained in frame with V and J, and every other rearrangement was called non-productive. Following IMGT convention, CDR3 was defined as the stretch from the second conserved V-encoded cysteine to the conserved J-encoded phenylalanine. In an earlier analysis of roughly 580 of the donors, sequences lacking an unambiguous match to a single V gene segment were excluded. An earlier analysis of a few hundred of the donors classified V segments as functional when productive rearrangements were above 56.7% and as segregating when the standard deviation between donors was above 5%. A statistical classification framework was developed to diagnose cytomegalovirus status using the catalog of TCR beta chain sequences. In a later analysis, TCR nucleotide sequences were compared against IMGT/GENE-DB human TR gene sequences so that V and J genes could be assigned. In a later analysis, CDR3 sequences and most-parsimonious VDJ recombination scenarios were assigned using the TCRdist pipeline. In a later analysis, each TCR beta chain was defined by its CDR3 amino acid sequence together with its V-gene family, and reads lacking a unique V-gene family were excluded. To address suspected cross-contamination and a sequencing artifact, a later analysis removed a few hundred highly shared, low-generation-probability nucleotide sequences. A later analysis calculated a clonal expansion index for each public chain from normalized within-repertoire ranks of inferred template counts. Generation probabilities in a later analysis came from a VDJ recombination model fitted to out-of-frame rearrangements, and those results were checked against IGoR. In a later analysis, TCR-TCR, TCR-HLA and TCR-CMV co-occurrence was scored with hypergeometric tests, and a repertoire-size bias correction was applied to TCR pairs. To estimate false discovery rates, a later analysis permuted the HLA or CMV assignments 20 times. In a later analysis, co-occurring TCRs were grouped with DBSCAN, and TCRdist sequence similarity was added when clustering was performed within HLA-allele-positive subsets. Repertoires with fewer than 30,000 or more than 120,000 public chains were left out of co-occurrence clustering, as were a handful of repertoires with anomalous nucleotide sharing. Held by TCRdb, this immuneACCESS table contains in-frame sequences only and omits some clones. Under half of the omission traces to an unresolved V gene where checked; the cause of the rest is unknown. V and J calls and clone size come straight from that table; D and trimming were deduced from the DNA. The sample records approximately 150,000 clones, around 80% of which are singletons. The ten largest clones represent approximately 4% of the sample.

The study at large found these results: Immune exposure information for the cohort was limited to CMV serostatus. The classifier was reported to diagnose cytomegalovirus status with high specificity and sensitivity in both the original cohort and the validation cohort. According to a later analysis, most CMV-associated TCR beta chains appeared to be HLA-restricted, and the HLA associations seemed to be driven largely by CMV exposure. Linkage disequilibrium might explain the correlated functional status among segregating V segments, but an unknown experimental factor could not be ruled out. Broadly in line with IMGT annotations, most TCR beta V segments showed up in productive rearrangements about 87% or about 30% of the time in an earlier analysis of approximately 640 of the donors. Because some donors lacked HLA typing at each locus, the association tests relied only on the typed subset. The presence/absence analyses assumed that sequencing depth was roughly uniform across donors, and that assumption may not be true. In a later analysis, the rate of TCR association differed among HLA loci, with DRB1 alleles having the most associated TCRs and HLA-C alleles having the fewest. A further reported finding was that TCR beta sequences accurately predicted the HLA-A and HLA-B alleles for most subjects in the first cohort. This cohort had only TCR beta chains sequenced, and the lack of alpha or paired-chain data limited which features could be detected. The authors suggested that the approach could potentially be extended to other disease states and immunological phenotypes. A few of the identified cytomegalovirus-associated TCR beta chains were confirmed in vitro to be specific for cytomegalovirus antigens. The sequencing pipeline was judged likely to have produced a cluster of highly shared sequence variants as a technical artifact. Compared with the approximately 600-donor mean, donors in an Asian-associated ancestry cluster had fewer N-insertions in productive TCRs, according to a later genetic analysis. In a later analysis, HLA-associated TCR beta chains showed more clonal expansion and lower generation probabilities than non-associated chains that were equally common. The earlier analysis of around 600 of the donors excluded some 15 rarely observed V segments, including chromosome 9 orphons, because counts were too low. In a later analysis, some 17,000 TCR beta sequences were associated with specific HLA alleles at a false discovery rate of 0.05. Assigning TCR associations to individual alleles was difficult when HLA alleles, especially DR and DQ, strongly co-occurred. Most TCR sequences were seen in very few donors, while some public TCRs were found in many individuals. In a later genetic analysis, a missense DCLRE1C variant was associated with V-gene and J-gene trimming of TCR beta chains, and the association was replicated in an independent cohort. In the study, 150 to 200 TCR beta chains were listed as associated with cytomegalovirus. In a later analysis, several top co-occurrence clusters were reported to appear linked to parvovirus B19, influenza, CMV and Epstein-Barr virus.

This clonotype originated in a woman in her 40s in good health and CMV-seropositive. Sequencing was done on a sample of PBMCs.

In nucleotide form, the sequence is TGTGCCAGCAGCTCCCCGGGCAGGGGATGGGAGACCCAGTACTTC. Its product reads: CASSSPGRGWETQYF. This sequence uses TRBV7-9 and TRBJ2-5; TRBD1 could be the D gene, as 6 bases match. Relative to germline, V is 4 bases shorter and J is 5 bases shorter, with 17 bases between their ends. CDR1 SEHNR and CDR2 FQNEAQ are derived from the germline V gene (reference sequence). The CDR3 has 15 amino acids, counting the end cysteine and phenylalanine. The DNA shown is the 45-base CDR3, in frame from base 1.